This T cell receptor beta chain was sequenced for a study of T-cell reconstitution after alpha-beta-depleted transplantation in children. At least ten counts were recorded for this clonotype. Its antigen is unknown. Trimming took off 3 bases at V and 5 bases at J, with 14 bases between the two ends. CDR3 size: 14 residues. Per the germline V gene, CDR1 is SGDLS and CDR2 is YYNGEE. Study outcomes and limitations: Newly produced T cells mostly accounted for T-cell counts and diversity one year post-transplant.

Preparation of the TCRbeta library used unique molecular identifiers. Using its own MiXCR run on the PCR reads, TCRdb lists one record per CDR3 protein. This table has some 300,000 distinct CDR3 sequences, roughly 8.2% appearing once. The sequence was collected from a female patient aged 2-10 years who had a stem cell transplant for Fanconi anemia, so the T cells may come from the graft donor. Sequencing used peripheral blood, obtained 360 days after TCRalphabeta/CD19-depleted stem cell transplant. This rearrangement joins TRBV9 to TRBJ2-5; D gene ambiguous. The CDR3 reads CASSAQLGQETQYF. The CDR3 DNA sequence: TGTGCCAGCAGCGCCCAATTGGGCCAGGAGACCCAGTACTTC.